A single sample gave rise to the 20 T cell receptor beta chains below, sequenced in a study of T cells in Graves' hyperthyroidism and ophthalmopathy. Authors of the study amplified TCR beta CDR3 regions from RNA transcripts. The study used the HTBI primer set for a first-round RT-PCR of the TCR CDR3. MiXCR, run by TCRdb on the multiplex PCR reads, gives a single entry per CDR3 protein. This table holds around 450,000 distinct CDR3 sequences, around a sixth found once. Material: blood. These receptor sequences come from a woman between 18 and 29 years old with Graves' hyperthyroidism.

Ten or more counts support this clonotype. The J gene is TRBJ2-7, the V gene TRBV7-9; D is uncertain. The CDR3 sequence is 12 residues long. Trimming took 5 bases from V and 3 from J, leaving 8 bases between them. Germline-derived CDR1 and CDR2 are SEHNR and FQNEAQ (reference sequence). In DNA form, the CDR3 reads TGTGCCAGCAGCCTAACAGACTACGAGCAGTACTTC. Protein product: CASSLTDYEQYF.

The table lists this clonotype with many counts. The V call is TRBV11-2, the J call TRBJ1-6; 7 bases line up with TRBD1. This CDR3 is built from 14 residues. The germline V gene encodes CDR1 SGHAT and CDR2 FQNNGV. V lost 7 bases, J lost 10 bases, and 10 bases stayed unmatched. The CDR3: CASTLRTGASPLHF. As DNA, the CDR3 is TGTGCCAGCACCCTCCGGACAGGAGCCTCACCCCTCCACTTT.

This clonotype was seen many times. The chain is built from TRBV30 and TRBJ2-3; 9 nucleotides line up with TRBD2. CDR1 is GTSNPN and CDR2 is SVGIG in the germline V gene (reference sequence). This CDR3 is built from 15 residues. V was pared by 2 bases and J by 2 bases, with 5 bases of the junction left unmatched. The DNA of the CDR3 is TGTGCCTGGAGTTCCGGGACTAGCCTCACAGATACGCAGTATTTT. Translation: CAWSSGTSLTDTQYF.

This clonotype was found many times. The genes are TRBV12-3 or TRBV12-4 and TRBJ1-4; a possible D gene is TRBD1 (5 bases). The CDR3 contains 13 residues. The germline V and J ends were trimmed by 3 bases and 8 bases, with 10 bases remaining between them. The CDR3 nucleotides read TGTGCCAGCAGTTTGGGGAGGGACGAAAAACTGTTTTTT. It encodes CASSLGRDEKLFF.

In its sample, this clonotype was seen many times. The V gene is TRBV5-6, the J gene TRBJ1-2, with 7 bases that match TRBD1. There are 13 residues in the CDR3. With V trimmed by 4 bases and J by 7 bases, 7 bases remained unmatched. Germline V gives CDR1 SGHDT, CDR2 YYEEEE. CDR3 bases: TGTGCCAGCAGCCGACAGGGTTTGGGTGGCTACACCTTC. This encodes CASSRQGLGGYTF. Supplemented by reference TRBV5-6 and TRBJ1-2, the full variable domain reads DAGVTQSPTHLIKTRGQQVTLRCSPKSGHDTVSWYQQALGQGPQFIFQYYEEEERQRGNFPDRFSGHQFPNYSSELNVNALLLGDSALYLCASSRQGLGGYTFGSGTRLTVV.

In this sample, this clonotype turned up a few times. The CDR3 spells CASSLGPSSSEQFF. For the CDR3, the DNA is TGTGCCAGCAGCTTGGGCCCATCGTCCAGTGAGCAGTTCTTC. This chain uses TRBV7-3 with TRBJ2-1; D gene unclear. The V end lost 3 bases, the J end lost 9 bases, and 15 bases lay between the germline ends. Germline lookup yields CDR1 SGHTA and CDR2 FQGTGA. This CDR3 is 14 amino acids long.

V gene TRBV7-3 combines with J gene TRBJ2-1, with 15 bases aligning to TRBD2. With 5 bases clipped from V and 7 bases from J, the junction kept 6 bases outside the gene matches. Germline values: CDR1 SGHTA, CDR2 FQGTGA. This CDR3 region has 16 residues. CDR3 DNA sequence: TGTGCCAGCAGCCTTCCCGGGACTAGCGGGAGGAATGAGCAGTTCTTC. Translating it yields CASSLPGTSGRNEQFF.

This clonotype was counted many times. In nucleotides, the CDR3 is TGTGCCAGCAGCGTAGAACAGGGGAATGAGCAGTTCTTC. Protein product: CASSVEQGNEQFF. This sequence joins TRBV7-3 and TRBJ2-1; 7 nucleotides match TRBD1. Germline CDR1 reads SGHTA; CDR2 reads FQGTGA. With 5 bases clipped from V and 7 bases from J, the junction kept 5 bases outside the gene matches. The CDR3 loop spans 13 amino acids.

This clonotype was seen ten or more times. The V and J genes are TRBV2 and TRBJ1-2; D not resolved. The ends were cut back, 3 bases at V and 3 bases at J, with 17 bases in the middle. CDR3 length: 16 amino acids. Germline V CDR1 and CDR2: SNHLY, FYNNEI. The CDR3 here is CASSEVRAGLDYGYTF. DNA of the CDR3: TGTGCCAGCAGTGAGGTGCGGGCGGGCCTGGACTATGGCTACACCTTC.

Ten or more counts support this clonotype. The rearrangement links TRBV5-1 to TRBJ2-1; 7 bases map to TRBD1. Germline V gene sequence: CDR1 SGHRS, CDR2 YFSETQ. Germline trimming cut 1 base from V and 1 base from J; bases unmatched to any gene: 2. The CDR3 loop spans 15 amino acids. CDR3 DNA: TGCGCCAGCAGCTTGAGGGGGCCGTCCTACAATGAGCAGTTCTTC. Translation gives CASSLRGPSYNEQFF. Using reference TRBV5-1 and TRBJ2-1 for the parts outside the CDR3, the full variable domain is KAGVTQTPRYLIKTRGQQVTLSCSPISGHRSVSWYQQTPGQGLQFLFEYFSETQRNKGNFPGRFSGRQFSNSRSEMNVSTLELGDSALYLCASSLRGPSYNEQFFGPGTRLTVL.

The CDR3 DNA follows: TGTGCCTGGTCGATGGGTGAGCAGTTCTTC. Its protein is CAWSMGEQFF. The J gene is TRBJ2-1, the V gene TRBV30; no firm D call. V was pared by 5 bases and J by 9 bases, with 8 bases between. This CDR3 spans 10 amino acids. Germline CDR1 GTSNPN, CDR2 SVGIG (reference sequence).

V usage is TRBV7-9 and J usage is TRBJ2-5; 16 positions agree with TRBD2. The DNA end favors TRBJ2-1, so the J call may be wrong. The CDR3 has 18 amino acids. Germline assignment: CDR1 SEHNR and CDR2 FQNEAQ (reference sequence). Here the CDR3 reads CASSPTGGLAGGSETQFF. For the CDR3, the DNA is TGTGCCAGCAGCCCCACCGGGGGACTAGCGGGGGGGTCTGAGACCCAGTTCTTC.

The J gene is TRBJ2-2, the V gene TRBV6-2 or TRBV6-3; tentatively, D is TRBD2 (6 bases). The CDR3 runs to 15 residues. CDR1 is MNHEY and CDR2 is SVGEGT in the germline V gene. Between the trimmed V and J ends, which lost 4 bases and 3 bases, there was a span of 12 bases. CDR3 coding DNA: TGTGCCAGCAGTTTTGGAGGGACTTACACCGGGGAGCTGTTTTTT. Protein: CASSFGGTYTGELFF.

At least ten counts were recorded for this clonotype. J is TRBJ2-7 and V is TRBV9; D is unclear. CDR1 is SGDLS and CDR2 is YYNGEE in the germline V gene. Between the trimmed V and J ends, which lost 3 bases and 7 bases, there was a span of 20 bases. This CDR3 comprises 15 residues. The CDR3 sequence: CASSADEGGLREQYF. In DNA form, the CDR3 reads TGTGCCAGCAGCGCCGATGAAGGTGGTCTTCGGGAGCAGTACTTC.

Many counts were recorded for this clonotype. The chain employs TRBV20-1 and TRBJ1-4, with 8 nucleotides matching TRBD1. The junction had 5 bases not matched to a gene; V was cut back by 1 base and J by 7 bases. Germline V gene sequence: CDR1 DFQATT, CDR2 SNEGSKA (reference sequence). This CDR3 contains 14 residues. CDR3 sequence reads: CSARVAGGGEKLFF. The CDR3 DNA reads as TGCAGTGCTAGAGTAGCAGGGGGCGGTGAAAAACTGTTTTTT.

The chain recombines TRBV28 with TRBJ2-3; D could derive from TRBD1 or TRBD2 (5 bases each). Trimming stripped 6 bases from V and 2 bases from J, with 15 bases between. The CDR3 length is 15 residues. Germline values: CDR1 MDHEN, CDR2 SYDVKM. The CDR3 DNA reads TGTGCCAGCAGGAAAGGGACGGAGCACACAGATACGCAGTATTTT. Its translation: CASRKGTEHTDTQYF.

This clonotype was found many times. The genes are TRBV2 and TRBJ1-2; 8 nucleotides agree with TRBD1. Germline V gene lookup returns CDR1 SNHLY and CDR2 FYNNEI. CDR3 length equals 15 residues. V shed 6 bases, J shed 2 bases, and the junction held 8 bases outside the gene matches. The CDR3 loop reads CASRLQGVENYGYTF. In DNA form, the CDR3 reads TGTGCCAGCAGGTTACAGGGGGTCGAGAACTATGGCTACACCTTC.

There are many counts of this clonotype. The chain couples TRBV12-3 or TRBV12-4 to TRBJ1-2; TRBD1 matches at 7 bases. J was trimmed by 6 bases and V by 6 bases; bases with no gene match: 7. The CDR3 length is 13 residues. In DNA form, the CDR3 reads TGTGCCAGCAGACCTCTCGGGACAGATGGCTACACCTTC. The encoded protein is CASRPLGTDGYTF.

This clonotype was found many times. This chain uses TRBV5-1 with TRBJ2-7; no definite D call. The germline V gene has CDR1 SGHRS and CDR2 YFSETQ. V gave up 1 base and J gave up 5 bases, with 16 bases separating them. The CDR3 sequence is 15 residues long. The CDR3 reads CASSLIALDGNEQYF. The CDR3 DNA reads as TGCGCCAGCAGCTTGATCGCTCTGGACGGTAACGAGCAGTACTTC.

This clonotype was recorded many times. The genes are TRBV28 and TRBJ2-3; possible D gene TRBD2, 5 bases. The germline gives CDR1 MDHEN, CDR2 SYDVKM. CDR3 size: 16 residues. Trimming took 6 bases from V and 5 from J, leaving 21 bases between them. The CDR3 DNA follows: TGTGCCAGCAGCCCGAGGGCCTTATTTCGGGGAGATACGCAGTATTTT. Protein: CASSPRALFRGDTQYF.